The rows below give T cell receptor beta chains drawn from one sample of a study of response to subunit inactivated influenza vaccine. A single record per CDR3 protein comes from TCRdb applying MiXCR to the RT-PCR reads. The table lists some 500,000 distinct CDR3 sequences, about 15% of them singletons, with about 3% in the top ten. The sequencing used CD4+ T cells sorted from PBMCs, collected around 25 months after vaccination. These receptors originate from a man between 50 and 75 years old who received an inactivated influenza vaccine. Each CDR3 is given with its conserved first and last residue. A D gene is named only where the DNA matches it firmly. Expanded clones are given a class, and other clones once, few, many or no size at all.

d_gene: TRBD2
j_gene: TRBJ2-3
v_gene: TRBV5-4
abundance: NA
CDR3nt: TGTGCCAGCAGCCCAACTAGCGGGAGGGACGACACGCAGTATTTT
CDR3aa: CASSPTSGRDDTQYF

d_gene: NA
j_gene: TRBJ1-1
v_gene: TRBV20-1
abundance: NA
CDR3nt: TGCAGTGCTAGACAGGCTTTTCACATGAACACTGAAGCTTTCTTT
CDR3aa: CSARQAFHMNTEAFF

d_gene: TRBD2
j_gene: TRBJ2-2
v_gene: TRBV18
abundance: few
CDR3nt: TGTGCCAGCTCACCACGAGGATCACTAGCGGCGAACACCGGGGAGCTGTTTTTT
CDR3aa: CASSPRGSLAANTGELFF

d_gene: NA
j_gene: TRBJ1-1
v_gene: TRBV29-1
abundance: NA
CDR3nt: TGCAGCGTTGAGGGTTCCGCTGAAGCTTTCTTT
CDR3aa: CSVEGSAEAFF

d_gene: NA
j_gene: TRBJ1-2
v_gene: TRBV20-1
abundance: NA
CDR3nt: TGCAGTGCTAGAGACGAGCAGACATATGGCTACACCTTC
CDR3aa: CSARDEQTYGYTF

d_gene: NA
j_gene: TRBJ2-1
v_gene: TRBV4-2
abundance: NA
CDR3nt: TGTGCCAGCAGCCACCTATCAGGAGGGGCGAAGTACAATGAGCAGTTCTTC
CDR3aa: CASSHLSGGAKYNEQFF

d_gene: TRBD1
j_gene: TRBJ2-1
v_gene: TRBV7-9
abundance: NA
CDR3nt: TGTGCCAGCATCGGACAGGGGACCTACAATGAGCAGTTCTTC
CDR3aa: CASIGQGTYNEQFF

d_gene: NA
j_gene: TRBJ1-1
v_gene: TRBV11-2
abundance: few
CDR3nt: TGTGCCAGCCTCCTAGGACGGCTGAACACTGAAGCTTTCTTT
CDR3aa: CASLLGRLNTEAFF

d_gene: NA
j_gene: TRBJ2-2
v_gene: TRBV21-1
abundance: few
CDR3nt: TGTGCCAACCACCGGGTAGGCACCGGGGAGCTGTTTTTT
CDR3aa: CANHRVGTGELFF

d_gene: NA
j_gene: TRBJ2-3
v_gene: TRBV29-1
abundance: NA
CDR3nt: TGCAGCGTTGGTGGGATCCTCACAGATACGCAGTATTTT
CDR3aa: CSVGGILTDTQYF

d_gene: TRBD2
j_gene: TRBJ2-7
v_gene: TRBV7-2
abundance: NA
CDR3nt: TGTGCCAGCAGCTTAGGCTATAGCGGGAGTGGCTACGAGCAGTACTTC
CDR3aa: CASSLGYSGSGYEQYF

d_gene: NA
j_gene: TRBJ2-1
v_gene: TRBV14
abundance: few
CDR3nt: TGTGCCAGCAGCCAAACTAGCTCCTACAATGAGCAGTTCTTC
CDR3aa: CASSQTSSYNEQFF

d_gene: NA
j_gene: TRBJ2-5
v_gene: TRBV25-1
abundance: NA
CDR3nt: TGTGCCAGCAGTGAATTCGGCCAGGTCCAAGAGACCCAGTACTTC
CDR3aa: CASSEFGQVQETQYF

d_gene: NA
j_gene: TRBJ1-1
v_gene: TRBV6-2/TRBV6-3
abundance: NA
CDR3nt: TGTGCCAGCATCCGAGACAGGTATCGGCTTGAAGCTTTCTTT
CDR3aa: CASIRDRYRLEAFF

d_gene: TRBD1
j_gene: TRBJ2-7
v_gene: TRBV10-3
abundance: once
CDR3nt: TGTGCCATCAGTGAGGGGGACAGGAGCTACGAGCAGTACTTC
CDR3aa: CAISEGDRSYEQYF

d_gene: TRBD1
j_gene: TRBJ1-5
v_gene: TRBV20-1
abundance: NA
CDR3nt: TGCAGTGCAGCTACAGGGGGCAGACAGCCCCAGCATTTT
CDR3aa: CSAATGGRQPQHF

d_gene: NA
j_gene: TRBJ2-7
v_gene: TRBV6-8
abundance: few
CDR3nt: TGTGCCAGCACCCCCGGACCCTGCAGGTGCGAGCAGTACTTC
CDR3aa: CASTPGPCRCEQYF

d_gene: NA
j_gene: TRBJ1-1
v_gene: TRBV2
abundance: NA
CDR3nt: TGTGCCAGCATACCCCAGGGAGGGAGGACTGAAGCTTTCTTT
CDR3aa: CASIPQGGRTEAFF

d_gene: TRBD1
j_gene: TRBJ1-2
v_gene: TRBV7-8
abundance: many
CDR3nt: TGTGCCAGCAGCCCCACCGGGACAGTAGGCTATGGCTACACCTTC
CDR3aa: CASSPTGTVGYGYTF

d_gene: NA
j_gene: TRBJ1-1
v_gene: TRBV6-2/TRBV6-3
abundance: NA
CDR3nt: TGTGCCAGCAGCCGGTCGGATAACACTGAAGCTTTCTTT
CDR3aa: CASSRSDNTEAFF

d_gene: NA
j_gene: TRBJ1-5
v_gene: TRBV20-1
abundance: few
CDR3nt: TGCAGTGCTAATTCAGGGGATCAGCCCCAGCATTTT
CDR3aa: CSANSGDQPQHF

d_gene: NA
j_gene: TRBJ1-5
v_gene: TRBV20-1
abundance: many
CDR3nt: TGCAGTGCTAGGAGCGGGGTAGGCAATCAGCCCCAGCATTTT
CDR3aa: CSARSGVGNQPQHF

d_gene: NA
j_gene: TRBJ2-7
v_gene: TRBV11-2
abundance: few
CDR3nt: TGTGCCAGCAGCTTAAAGAGCGTTCCCTACGAGCAGTACTTC
CDR3aa: CASSLKSVPYEQYF